This T cell receptor (beta chain) was observed in a study of T cell repertoires in cytomegalovirus infection. Study context: CMV infection plus the matching HLA type was flagged by public TCR beta signatures. Study-level results: Cumulative frequency (of public TCR beta family members) identified carriers of CMV plus the relevant HLA.

CDR1 is SGHVS and CDR2 is FNYEAQ in the germline V gene. V was clipped by 3 bases and J by 8 bases, with 8 bases between them. The CDR3 totals 12 residues. Via MiXCR, TCRdb re-called the reads, giving one row per CDR3 protein. The sample records roughly 860,000 distinct CDR3 sequences, less than 35% being singletons. The table lists this clonotype with many counts. As yet, its antigen is unknown. The origin of this receptor is a human donor in good health (CMV status not recorded). Some clones in this sample may be carry-over from other donors' samples. Sequencing used cultured CD8+ T cells from PBMCs, obtained from culture after CMV antigen stimulation. This rearrangement joins TRBV7-6 to TRBJ1-3; weak D call: TRBD1 (6 bases). The CDR3 is CASSFPGDTIYF. The CDR3 nucleotides read TGTGCCAGCAGCTTTCCAGGGGACACCATATATTTT.